The present T cell receptor (beta chain) was sequenced within a study of beta chain features in type 1 diabetes. Whole-study context: Regarding age, gender and cell yields, patients proved similar to healthy donors. Study results and limitations: People with Type 1 diabetes carried modestly yet significantly shorter TCRB CDR3s in all four CD4+ subsets. Naive, central memory and Treg TCRB repertoires seemed to resemble each other more closely in patients than they did in healthy donors.

This clone was detected only a few times. The target antigen is unknown. CDR1 is KGHSH, CDR2 LQKENI, per germline. Between the trimmed V and J ends, which lost 6 bases and 2 bases, there was a span of 11 bases. The CDR3 has 13 residues. Since all of the isolated RNA was reverse transcribed, expressed TCRB transcripts were what got sequenced. Assay: immunoSEQ multiplex PCR; the TCRdb copy retains only in-frame clones and omits some. The sample includes 300,000 to 350,000 clones, 13% of them seen just once. The sequenced sample consisted of naive CD4+ T cells from blood. This chain joins TRBV18 and TRBJ2-7, with D possibly TRBD2 on 5 matching bases. The source of this sequence is a woman between 18 and 29 years old with type 1 diabetes. Written as DNA, the CDR3 is TGTGCCAGCTCGGCGGGCCGTACCTACGAGCAGTACGTC. This sequence encodes CASSAGRTYEQYV.